The rows below give T cell receptor beta chains drawn from one sample of a study of blood T cell repertoires in COVID-19. The table came from immunoSEQ multiplex PCR; TCRdb's copy has only in-frame clones and leaves some out. The sample consists of about 74,000 clones, about four fifths of them appearing once. Sequencing was carried out using peripheral blood. The receptors derive from a man between 65 and 85 years old with acute or convalescent COVID-19. Each CDR3 is given with its conserved first and last residue. The D gene is left open where the match is weak. Where a row states a size, it is once, few, many or the class of an expanded clone; other rows omit it.

.,.,TRBJ2-4,TRBV5-1,TGCGCCAGCACCCTACAGGGGGGGGGTGCGGCCAAAAACATTCAGTACTTC,CASTLQGGGAAKNIQYF
.,.,TRBJ2-2,TRBV6-6,TGTGCCAGCAGTCCTAGTTGGGCCGGGGAGCTGTTTTTT,CASSPSWAGELFF
.,TRBD1,TRBJ1-3,TRBV9,TGTGCCAGCAGCCCTCGGACAGGCTACTCTGGAAACACCATATATTTT,CASSPRTGYSGNTIYF
.,.,TRBJ2-7,TRBV5-5,TGTGCCAGCAGCTCAGGGGGGACCTACGAGCAGTACTTC,CASSSGGTYEQYF
.,.,TRBJ1-2,TRBV7-9,TGTGCCAGCTCTCACGGCTATGGCTACACCTTC,CASSHGYGYTF
.,TRBD1,TRBJ1-4,TRBV14,TGTGCCAGCAGCCCATCGACAGGGGGCCGAGTTTTTGCAACTAATGAAAAACTGTTTTTT,CASSPSTGGRVFATNEKLFF
.,.,TRBJ2-7,TRBV10-3,TGTGCCATCAGTGAGTCACCCGGGGCCGAGGGGGACGAGCAGTACTTC,CAISESPGAEGDEQYF
.,.,TRBJ1-5,TRBV7-9,TGTGCCAGCAGCTTGGCCACAGGGAATGGACGCAATCAGCCCCAGCATTTT,CASSLATGNGRNQPQHF
.,.,TRBJ2-5,TRBV19,TGTGCCAGTAGTATTAGGACAGAAGAGACCCAGTACTTC,CASSIRTEETQYF
.,.,TRBJ2-3,TRBV9,TGTGCCAGCAGCGCCCTGGGGCCCTTGGATACGCAGTATTTT,CASSALGPLDTQYF
many,.,TRBJ1-5,TRBV28,TGTGCCACCGTGGGGGGGCGCAGGAAAGGAAAGCCCCAGCATTTT,CATVGGRRKGKPQHF
.,.,TRBJ2-1,TRBV19,TGTGCCAGTACCCCTCCTGGGGGCGGCGGGAATGAGCAGTTCTTC,CASTPPGGGGNEQFF
.,TRBD2,TRBJ2-4,TRBV6-2/TRBV6-3,TGTGCCAGCAGTTACCCGGGACTAGCGGGAGGGGACATTCAGTACTTC,CASSYPGLAGGDIQYF
once,TRBD2,TRBJ2-3,TRBV11-2,TGTGCCAGCAGCTTCTTTGGGACTAGTGGAAGGACAGATACGCAGTATTTT,CASSFFGTSGRTDTQYF
.,TRBD1,TRBJ2-6,TRBV18,TGTGCCAGCTCTGGGACAGAGAGCTCTGGGGCCAACGTCCTGACTTTC,CASSGTESSGANVLTF
.,.,TRBJ1-1,TRBV5-3,TGTGCCAGATACCTTTTACAGATGAACACTGAAGCTTTCTTT,CARYLLQMNTEAFF
.,.,TRBJ1-1,TRBV18,TGTGCCAGCTCACCACCGAGAGGGCCGGAAGCTTTCTTT,CASSPPRGPEAFF
few,.,TRBJ1-4,TRBV7-6,TGTGCCAGCAGCCCCGGCGGGGGGGCCCGGCGTGAAAAACTGTTTTTT,CASSPGGGARREKLFF
few,.,TRBJ2-7,TRBV30,TGTGCCTGGAAAGGGGCAGGGCCCTACGAGCAGTACTTC,CAWKGAGPYEQYF
.,TRBD2,TRBJ2-3,TRBV19,TGTGCCAGTAGTATCCCCTCTCTGAGCGGGATCACAGATACGCAGTATTTT,CASSIPSLSGITDTQYF
.,.,TRBJ1-1,TRBV6-5,TGTGCCAGCAGTCCGCTCAAGGGGATGAACACTGAAGCTTTCTTT,CASSPLKGMNTEAFF
.,TRBD1,TRBJ1-2,TRBV5-1,TGCGCCAGCAGCTTGGGACAGGGGGGATATGGCTACACCTTC,CASSLGQGGYGYTF
.,.,TRBJ1-5,TRBV6-1,TGTGCCAGCAGTGAAGTCGGGGGTGCCAATCAGCCCCAGCATTTT,CASSEVGGANQPQHF
.,.,TRBJ2-3,TRBV5-4,TGTGCCAGCAGCATACCCTACGGAGATACGCAGTATTTT,CASSIPYGDTQYF
.,.,TRBJ2-7,TRBV5-1,TGCGCCAGCAGCTTGGGACAGAAGGCCTACGAGCAGTACTTC,CASSLGQKAYEQYF
.,.,TRBJ2-1,TRBV14,TGTGCCAGCAGCCAAGTACAGCTCTCCTACAATGAGCAGTTCTTC,CASSQVQLSYNEQFF
.,TRBD2,TRBJ2-5,TRBV19,TGTGCCAGTAGTTGGACTAGCGGGACGCAGACCCAGTACTTC,CASSWTSGTQTQYF
.,.,TRBJ2-3,TRBV24-1,TGTGCCACCAGTGAAAGGGGAGATACGCAGTATTTT,CATSERGDTQYF
.,TRBD1,TRBJ1-6,TRBV9,TGTGCCAGCACCCCCACGGGGGACAGTTACTCACCCCTCCACTTT,CASTPTGDSYSPLHF
.,.,TRBJ1-1,TRBV10-3,TGTGCCATCACCGACACTTTGAACACTGAAGCTTTCTTT,CAITDTLNTEAFF
.,.,TRBJ2-7,TRBV28,TGTGCCAGCAGTGCGTACGAGCAGTACTTC,CASSAYEQYF